The present TCR beta chain was sequenced within a study of cytomegalovirus exposure and HLA in healthy donors. Study as a whole: Per a later analysis, the 550 to 850 first-cohort and approximately 120 validation repertoires shared one platform.

Profiling relied on immunoSEQ multiplex PCR, and the TCRdb table lists in-frame clones only, not all of them. Of roughly 150,000 clones listed, around 90% are singletons. Germline CDR1 reads SEHNR; CDR2 reads FQNEAQ (reference sequence). This CDR3 comprises 15 residues. Trimming took 3 bases from V and 4 from J; bases not matched to a gene: 4. Whole-study findings and limits: The study flagged some 170 TCR beta chains as cytomegalovirus-associated. Specificity of three CMV-associated chains for CMV antigens was verified in vitro. Most TCRs appeared rarely, but some public TCRs recurred in many donors.

As regards this clone: Its antigen is as yet unknown.

The V call is TRBV7-9, the J call TRBJ2-1; 9 bases are a match to TRBD1. The sequence was collected from a woman between 18 and 30 years old in good health and CMV-seropositive. Sequencing input: PBMCs. CDR3 nucleotides: TGTGCCAGCAGCTTTACAGGGGGCGCTTACAATGAGCAGTTCTTC. The encoded protein is CASSFTGGAYNEQFF. The variable domain in full, with the rest retrieved from reference TRBV7-9 and TRBJ2-1, is DTGVSQNPRHKITKRGQNVTFRCDPISEHNRLYWYRQTLGQGPEFLTYFQNEAQLEKSRLLSDRFSAERPKGSFSTLEIQRTEQGDSAMYLCASSFTGGAYNEQFFGPGTRLTVL.